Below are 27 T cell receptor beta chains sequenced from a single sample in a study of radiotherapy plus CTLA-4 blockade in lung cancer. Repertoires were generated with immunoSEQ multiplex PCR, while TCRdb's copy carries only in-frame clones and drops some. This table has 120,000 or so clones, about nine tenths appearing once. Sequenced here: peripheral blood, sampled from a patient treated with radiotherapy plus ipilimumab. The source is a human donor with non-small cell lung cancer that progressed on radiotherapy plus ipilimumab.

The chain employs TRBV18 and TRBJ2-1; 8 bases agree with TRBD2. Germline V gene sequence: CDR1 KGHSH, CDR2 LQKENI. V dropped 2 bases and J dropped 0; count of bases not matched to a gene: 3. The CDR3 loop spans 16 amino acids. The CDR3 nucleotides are TGTGCCAGCTCACCAAACCTAGCGGGCTCCTACAATGAGCAGTTCTTC. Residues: CASSPNLAGSYNEQFF. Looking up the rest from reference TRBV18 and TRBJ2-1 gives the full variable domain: NAGVMQNPRHLVRRRGQEARLRCSPMKGHSHVYWYRQLPEEGLKFMVYLQKENIIDESGMPKERFSAEFPKEGPSILRIQQVVRGDSAAYFCASSPNLAGSYNEQFFGPGTRLTVL.

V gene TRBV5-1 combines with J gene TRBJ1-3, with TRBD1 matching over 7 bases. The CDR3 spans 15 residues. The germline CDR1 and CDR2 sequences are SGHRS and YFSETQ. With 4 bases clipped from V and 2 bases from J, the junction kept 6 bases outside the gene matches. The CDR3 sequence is CASSTAGTAGNTIYF. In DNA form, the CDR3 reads TGCGCCAGCAGCACGGCCGGGACAGCTGGAAACACCATATATTTT.

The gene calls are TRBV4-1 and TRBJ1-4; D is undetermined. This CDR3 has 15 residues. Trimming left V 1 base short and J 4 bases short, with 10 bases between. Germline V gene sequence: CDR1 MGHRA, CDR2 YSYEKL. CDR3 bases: TGCGCCAGCAGCCAAGGCAGCATGGATAATGAAAAACTGTTTTTT. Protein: CASSQGSMDNEKLFF.

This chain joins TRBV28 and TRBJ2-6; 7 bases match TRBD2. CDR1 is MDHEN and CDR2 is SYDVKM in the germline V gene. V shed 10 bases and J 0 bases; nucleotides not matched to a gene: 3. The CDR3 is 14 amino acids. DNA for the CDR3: TGTGCCACCCGGGGGGTCTCTGGGGCCAACGTCCTGACTTTC. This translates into CATRGVSGANVLTF.

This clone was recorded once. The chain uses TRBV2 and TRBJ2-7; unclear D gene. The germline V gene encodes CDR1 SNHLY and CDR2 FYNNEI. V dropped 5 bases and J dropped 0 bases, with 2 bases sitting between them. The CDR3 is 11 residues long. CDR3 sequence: CASSSSYEQYF. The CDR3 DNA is TGTGCCAGCAGTTCCTCCTACGAGCAGTACTTC.

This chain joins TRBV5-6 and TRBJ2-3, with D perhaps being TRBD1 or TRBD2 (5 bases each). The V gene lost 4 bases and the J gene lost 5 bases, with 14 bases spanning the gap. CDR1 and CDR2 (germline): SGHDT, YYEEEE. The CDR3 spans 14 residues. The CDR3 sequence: CASSVAGARDTQYF. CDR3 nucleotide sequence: TGTGCCAGCAGCGTTGCCGGGGCCCGAGATACGCAGTATTTT. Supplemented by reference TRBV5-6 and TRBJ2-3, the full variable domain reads DAGVTQSPTHLIKTRGQQVTLRCSPKSGHDTVSWYQQALGQGPQFIFQYYEEEERQRGNFPDRFSGHQFPNYSSELNVNALLLGDSALYLCASSVAGARDTQYFGPGTRLTVL.

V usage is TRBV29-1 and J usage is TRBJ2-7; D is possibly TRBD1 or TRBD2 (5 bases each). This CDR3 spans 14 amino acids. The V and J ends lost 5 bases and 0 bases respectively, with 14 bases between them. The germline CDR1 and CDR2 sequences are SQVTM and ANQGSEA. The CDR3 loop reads CSVRPGTGSYEQYF. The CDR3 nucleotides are TGCAGCGTTCGCCCCGGGACGGGCTCCTACGAGCAGTACTTC.

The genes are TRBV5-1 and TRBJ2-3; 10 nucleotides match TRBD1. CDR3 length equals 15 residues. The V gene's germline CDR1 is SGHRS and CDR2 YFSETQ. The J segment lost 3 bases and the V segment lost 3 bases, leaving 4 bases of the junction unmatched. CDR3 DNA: TGCGCCAGCAGCTGGTGGGGACAGGGGACAGATACGCAGTATTTT. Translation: CASSWWGQGTDTQYF.

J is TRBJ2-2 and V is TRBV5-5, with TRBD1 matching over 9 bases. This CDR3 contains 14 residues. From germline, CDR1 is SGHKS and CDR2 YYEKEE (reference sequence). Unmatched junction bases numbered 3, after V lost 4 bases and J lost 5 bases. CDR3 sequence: CASSAGTGTGELFF. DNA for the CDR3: TGTGCCAGCAGCGCCGGGACAGGGACCGGGGAGCTGTTTTTT. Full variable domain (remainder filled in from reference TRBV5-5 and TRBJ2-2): DAGVTQSPTHLIKTRGQQVTLRCSPISGHKSVSWYQQVLGQGPQFIFQYYEKEERGRGNFPDRFSARQFPNYSSELNVNALLLGDSALYLCASSAGTGTGELFFGEGSRLTVL.

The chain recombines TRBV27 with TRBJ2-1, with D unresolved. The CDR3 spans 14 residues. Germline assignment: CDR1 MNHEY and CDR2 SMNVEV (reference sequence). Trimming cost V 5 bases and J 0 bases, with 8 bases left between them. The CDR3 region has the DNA TGTGCCAGCAGTCCGGAATACTCCTACAATGAGCAGTTCTTC. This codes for CASSPEYSYNEQFF.

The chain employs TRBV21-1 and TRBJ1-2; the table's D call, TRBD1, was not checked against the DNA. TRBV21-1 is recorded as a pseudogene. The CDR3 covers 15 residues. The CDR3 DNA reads TGTGCCAGCAGCAAAGCGAAACAGGTCGGTAGAGGCTACACCTTC. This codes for CASSKAKQVGRGYTF.

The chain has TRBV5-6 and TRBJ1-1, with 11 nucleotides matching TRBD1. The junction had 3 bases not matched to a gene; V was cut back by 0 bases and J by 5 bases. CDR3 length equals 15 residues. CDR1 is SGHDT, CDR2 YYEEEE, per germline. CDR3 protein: CASSLEDRGRTEAFF. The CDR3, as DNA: TGTGCCAGCAGCTTGGAGGACAGGGGGCGAACTGAAGCTTTCTTT.

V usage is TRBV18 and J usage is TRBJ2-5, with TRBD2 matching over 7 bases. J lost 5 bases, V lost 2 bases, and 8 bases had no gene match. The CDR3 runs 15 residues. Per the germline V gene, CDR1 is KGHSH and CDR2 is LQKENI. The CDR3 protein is CASSPSLAEWETQYF. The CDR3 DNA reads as TGTGCCAGCTCACCATCGCTAGCGGAGTGGGAGACCCAGTACTTC. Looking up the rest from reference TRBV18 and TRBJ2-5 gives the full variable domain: NAGVMQNPRHLVRRRGQEARLRCSPMKGHSHVYWYRQLPEEGLKFMVYLQKENIIDESGMPKERFSAEFPKEGPSILRIQQVVRGDSAAYFCASSPSLAEWETQYFGPGTRLLVL.

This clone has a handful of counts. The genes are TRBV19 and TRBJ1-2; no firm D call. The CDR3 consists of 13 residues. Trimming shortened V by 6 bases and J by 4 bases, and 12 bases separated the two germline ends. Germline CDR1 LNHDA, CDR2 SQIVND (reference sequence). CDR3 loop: CASRGRGGYGYTF. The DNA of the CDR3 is TGTGCCAGTAGAGGACGCGGAGGCTATGGCTACACCTTC.

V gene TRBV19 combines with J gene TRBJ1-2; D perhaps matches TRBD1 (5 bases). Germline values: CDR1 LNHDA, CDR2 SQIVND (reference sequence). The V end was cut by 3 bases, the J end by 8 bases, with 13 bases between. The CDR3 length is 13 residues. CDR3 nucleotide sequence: TGTGCCAGTAGTATGGCCCAGGGCGGGGGCTACACCTTC. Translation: CASSMAQGGGYTF.

The CDR3 reads CASGGTGEKNEQFF. The CDR3 DNA reads TGTGCCAGCGGGGGGACAGGGGAAAAAAATGAGCAGTTCTTC. The chain joins TRBV2 to TRBJ2-1; 10 nucleotides line up with TRBD1. V shed 8 bases, J shed 7 bases, and the junction held 8 bases outside the gene matches. This CDR3 has 14 residues. CDR1 and CDR2 (germline): SNHLY, FYNNEI. Drawing the rest from reference TRBV2 and TRBJ2-1, the complete variable domain is EPEVTQTPSHQVTQMGQEVILRCVPISNHLYFYWYRQILGQKVEFLVSFYNNEISEKSEIFDDQFSVERPDGSNFTLKIRSTKLEDSAMYFCASGGTGEKNEQFFGPGTRLTVL.

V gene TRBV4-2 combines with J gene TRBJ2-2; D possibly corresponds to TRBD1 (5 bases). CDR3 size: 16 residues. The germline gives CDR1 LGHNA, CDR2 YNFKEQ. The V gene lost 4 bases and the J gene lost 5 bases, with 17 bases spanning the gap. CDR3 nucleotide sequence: TGTGCCAGCAGCCCTAGGGTAGGGGTGGAGACCGGGGAGCTGTTTTTT. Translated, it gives CASSPRVGVETGELFF.

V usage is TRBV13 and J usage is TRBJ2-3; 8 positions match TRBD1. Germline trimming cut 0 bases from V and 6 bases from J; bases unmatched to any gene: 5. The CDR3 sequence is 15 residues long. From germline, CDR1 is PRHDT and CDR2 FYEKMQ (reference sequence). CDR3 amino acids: CASSLGGDRGDTQYF. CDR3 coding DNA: TGTGCCAGCAGCTTAGGTGGTGACAGGGGTGATACGCAGTATTTT.

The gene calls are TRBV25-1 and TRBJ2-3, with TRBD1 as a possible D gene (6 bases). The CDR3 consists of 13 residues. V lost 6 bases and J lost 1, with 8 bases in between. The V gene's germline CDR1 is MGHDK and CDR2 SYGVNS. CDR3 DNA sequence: TGTGCCAGCAGAAGACAGGGCACAGATACGCAGTATTTT. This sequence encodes CASRRQGTDTQYF.

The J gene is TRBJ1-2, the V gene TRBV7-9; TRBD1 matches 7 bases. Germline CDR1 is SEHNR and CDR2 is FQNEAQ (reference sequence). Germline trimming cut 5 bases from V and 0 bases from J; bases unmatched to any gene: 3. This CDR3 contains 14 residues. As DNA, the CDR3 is TGTGCCAGCAGCCAGGGGGGGTCTAACTATGGCTACACCTTC. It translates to CASSQGGSNYGYTF.

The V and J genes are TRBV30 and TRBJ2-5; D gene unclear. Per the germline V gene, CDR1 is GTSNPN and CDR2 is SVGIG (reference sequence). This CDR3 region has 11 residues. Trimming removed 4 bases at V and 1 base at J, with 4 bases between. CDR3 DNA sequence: TGTGCCTGGACAGTCCAAGAGACCCAGTACTTC. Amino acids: CAWTVQETQYF.

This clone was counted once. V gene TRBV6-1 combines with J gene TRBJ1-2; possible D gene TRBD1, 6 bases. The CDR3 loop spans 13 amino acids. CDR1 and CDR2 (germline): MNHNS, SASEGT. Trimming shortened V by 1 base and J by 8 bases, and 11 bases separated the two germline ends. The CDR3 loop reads CASSEDGGQGYTF. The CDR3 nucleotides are TGTGCCAGCAGTGAAGATGGGGGCCAAGGCTACACCTTC.

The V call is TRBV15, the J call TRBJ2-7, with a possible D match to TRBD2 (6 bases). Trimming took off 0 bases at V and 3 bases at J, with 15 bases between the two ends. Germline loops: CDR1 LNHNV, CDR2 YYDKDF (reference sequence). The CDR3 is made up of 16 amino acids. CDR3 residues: CATSRDRARLVYEQYF. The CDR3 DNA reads TGTGCCACCAGCAGAGATAGGGCGAGACTAGTCTACGAGCAGTACTTC.

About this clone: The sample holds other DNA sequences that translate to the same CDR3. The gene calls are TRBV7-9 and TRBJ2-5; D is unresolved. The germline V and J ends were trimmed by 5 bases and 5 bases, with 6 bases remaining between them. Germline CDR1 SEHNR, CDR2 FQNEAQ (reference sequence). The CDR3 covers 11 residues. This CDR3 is CASSPRETQYF. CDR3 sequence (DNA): TGTGCCAGCAGCCCAAGGGAGACCCAGTACTTC.

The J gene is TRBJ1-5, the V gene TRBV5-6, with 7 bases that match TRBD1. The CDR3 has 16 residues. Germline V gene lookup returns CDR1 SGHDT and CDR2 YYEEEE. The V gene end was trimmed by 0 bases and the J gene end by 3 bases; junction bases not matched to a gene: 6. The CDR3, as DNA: TGTGCCAGCAGCTTGGGGCCTGGGACAGACAATCAGCCCCAGCATTTT. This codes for CASSLGPGTDNQPQHF. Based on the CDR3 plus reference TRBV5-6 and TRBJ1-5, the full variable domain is DAGVTQSPTHLIKTRGQQVTLRCSPKSGHDTVSWYQQALGQGPQFIFQYYEEEERQRGNFPDRFSGHQFPNYSSELNVNALLLGDSALYLCASSLGPGTDNQPQHFGDGTRLSIL.

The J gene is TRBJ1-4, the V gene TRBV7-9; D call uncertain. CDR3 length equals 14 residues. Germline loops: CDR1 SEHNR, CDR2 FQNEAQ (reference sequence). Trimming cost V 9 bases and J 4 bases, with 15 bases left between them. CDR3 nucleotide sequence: TGTGCCAGTAAAGAGAATCAGAATAATGAAAAACTGTTTTTT. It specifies CASKENQNNEKLFF.

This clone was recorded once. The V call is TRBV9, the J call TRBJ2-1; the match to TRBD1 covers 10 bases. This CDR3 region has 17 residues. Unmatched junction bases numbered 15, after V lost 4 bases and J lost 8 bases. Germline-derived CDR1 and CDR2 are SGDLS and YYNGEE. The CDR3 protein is CASSFDSGTGALDEQFF. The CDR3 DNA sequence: TGTGCCAGCAGCTTCGACTCCGGGACAGGGGCATTAGATGAGCAGTTCTTC.